A single sample gave rise to the 18 T cell receptor beta chains below, sequenced in a study of shared clonotypes between healthy human individuals (dated by TCRdb to the early 2020s). To prepare the library, the immunoSEQ multiplex PCR assay was applied. TCRdb re-hosts the immuneACCESS table, in-frame sequences only. Its copies lack some clones; in the studies checked, an unresolved V gene accounts for under half of them, and the cause for the rest is not known. The sample profile shows around 2,000,000 clones; 85% to 95% of them were found once. The biggest ten clones account for roughly 0.13% of the sample. Input material: naive CD4+ T cells sorted from blood. The sample's cell subset or site, from its label and the paper: CD45RA+ positively selected. The receptors were gathered from a man younger than 30 in good health.

The CDR3 DNA reads TGTGCCAGCAGCCCTGGACTAGGATGGGACGAGCAGTACTTC. It is translated as CASSPGLGWDEQYF. This chain connects TRBV7-6 to TRBJ2-7; 7 bases are a match to TRBD2. CDR1 is SGHVS and CDR2 is FNYEAQ in the germline V gene. V gave up 5 bases and J gave up 5 bases; unmatched junction bases: 9. The CDR3 consists of 14 residues.

In its sample, this clone was seen once. Its ends do not fully match the called genes, so a read error is possible. The gene calls are TRBV7-7 and TRBJ2-1; perhaps D is TRBD1 or TRBD2 (6 bases each). Germline values: CDR1 SSHAT, CDR2 FNYEAQ (reference sequence). The length of the CDR3 is 12 residues. The CDR3 here is CASSDRGGEQFF. The DNA for the CDR3 is TGTGCTAGCAGCGATAGAGGGGGGGAGCAGTTCTTC.

The chain recombines TRBV5-1 with TRBJ2-7, with D tentatively TRBD2 (5 bases). The germline CDR1 and CDR2 sequences are SGHRS and YFSETQ. Between the trimmed V and J ends, which lost 4 bases and 6 bases, there was a span of 14 bases. The CDR3 contains 13 residues. The chain's CDR3 is CASSPLVRGEQYF. In DNA form, the CDR3 reads TGCGCCAGCAGCCCCCTAGTTCGGGGCGAGCAGTACTTC.

The rearrangement links TRBV4-1 to TRBJ2-5; D gene unclear. CDR1 and CDR2 from the germline V gene are MGHRA and YSYEKL. The CDR3 covers 14 residues. V dropped 1 base and J dropped 5 bases, with 11 bases sitting between them. In nucleotides, the CDR3 is TGCGCCAGCAGCCAAGTCGATGTCCGGGAGACCCAGTACTTC. This translates into CASSQVDVRETQYF.

This chain uses TRBV28 with TRBJ2-7; D is unclear. V lost 7 bases to trimming and J lost 4 bases, with 8 bases between them. This CDR3 contains 11 residues. CDR1 is MDHEN, CDR2 SYDVKM, per germline. DNA for the CDR3: TGTGCCAGCAATGGTGAATACGAGCAGTACTTC. It translates to CASNGEYEQYF.

The rearrangement links TRBV5-1 to TRBJ1-6, with 8 nucleotides matching TRBD1. Losses at the gene ends were 0 bases for V and 6 bases for J; bases not matched to a gene: 14. CDR1 and CDR2 (germline): SGHRS, YFSETQ. This CDR3 comprises 19 residues. CDR3 loop: CASSLGAPGTGVGNSPLHF. DNA of the CDR3: TGCGCCAGCAGCTTGGGGGCCCCAGGGACAGGCGTCGGTAATTCACCCCTCCACTTT.

With respect to this clone: At one end the junction does not follow the germline gene, possibly because of a read error. The chain links TRBV5-1 to TRBJ1-3, with D unresolved. Germline V lookup: CDR1 SGHRS, CDR2 YFSETQ. The CDR3 runs to 15 residues. CDR3 residues: CASWAGLAEGSTIYF. As DNA, the CDR3 is TGCGCCAGCTGGGCGGGCCTCGCGGAAGGAAGCACCATATATTTT. Complete variable domain (other parts from reference TRBV5-1 and TRBJ1-3): KAGVTQTPRYLIKTRGQQVTLSCSPISGHRSVSWYQQTPGQGLQFLFEYFSETQRNKGNFPGRFSGRQFSNSRSEMNVSTLELGDSALYLCASWAGLAEGSTIYFGEGSWLTVV.

This chain connects TRBV27 to TRBJ1-2; D perhaps matches TRBD1 (6 bases). The germline CDR1 and CDR2 sequences are MNHEY and SMNVEV (reference sequence). CDR3 length: 12 residues. Trimming shortened V by 5 bases and J by 8 bases, and 12 bases separated the two germline ends. The CDR3 bases are TGTGCCAGCAGTCCGCCGGGGGCGGGCTACACCTTC. This translates into CASSPPGAGYTF.

About this clone itself: This specimen includes other DNA sequences encoding the same CDR3. This chain connects TRBV20-1 to TRBJ2-7; D not resolved. V was clipped by 4 bases and J by 4 bases, with 8 bases between them. The CDR3 totals 11 residues. CDR1 and CDR2 from the germline V gene are DFQATT and SNEGSKA (reference sequence). CDR3 DNA sequence: TGCAGTGCTACCCCAGATTACGAGCAGTACTTC. Its translation is CSATPDYEQYF.

Here the CDR3 DNA reads TGTGCCAGCAGCCCGGGGGACAGGGATAATAACATTCAGTACTTC. This encodes CASSPGDRDNNIQYF. The chain recombines TRBV7-9 with TRBJ2-4, with 9 bases lining up with TRBD1. This CDR3 is built from 15 residues. Trimming at V came to 5 bases and at J to 7 bases, leaving 9 bases not matched to a gene. Germline lookup yields CDR1 SEHNR and CDR2 FQNEAQ (reference sequence).

The rearrangement links TRBV30 to TRBJ2-7, with 9 bases that match TRBD2. The trim removed 8 bases at V and 3 bases at J, leaving 8 bases unmatched. The CDR3 has 13 amino acids. Germline CDR1 is GTSNPN and CDR2 is SVGIG (reference sequence). This chain's CDR3 is CARSGTSHYEQYF. CDR3 bases: TGTGCCCGCTCCGGGACTAGCCACTACGAGCAGTACTTC.

V gene TRBV19 combines with J gene TRBJ2-1; 10 bases are shared with TRBD1. The CDR3 length is 16 residues. Germline CDR1 and CDR2: LNHDA and SQIVND (reference sequence). V gave up 6 bases and J gave up 0 bases; unmatched junction bases: 5. The CDR3 reads CASRPRDRGSYNEQFF. In nucleotides, the CDR3 is TGTGCCAGTAGACCCCGGGACAGGGGCTCCTACAATGAGCAGTTCTTC.

Concerning this clone itself: Other DNA sequences in the sample encode the same CDR3. The gene calls are TRBV5-6 and TRBJ1-1; no definite D call. The CDR3 has 14 residues. V lost 4 bases and J 1 base, leaving 11 bases between the germline ends. Germline V gives CDR1 SGHDT, CDR2 YYEEEE. CDR3 sequence (DNA): TGTGCCAGCAGCCGCGACGGAAGGAACACTGAAGCTTTCTTT. It codes for CASSRDGRNTEAFF. The whole variable domain, remainder taken from reference TRBV5-6 and TRBJ1-1, is DAGVTQSPTHLIKTRGQQVTLRCSPKSGHDTVSWYQQALGQGPQFIFQYYEEEERQRGNFPDRFSGHQFPNYSSELNVNALLLGDSALYLCASSRDGRNTEAFFGQGTRLTVV.

The chain is built from TRBV6-5 and TRBJ1-1; D is perhaps TRBD1 (6 bases). The V gene's germline CDR1 is MNHEY and CDR2 SVGAGI. The CDR3 totals 14 residues. Trimming took 5 bases from V and 8 from J, leaving 18 bases between them. CDR3 sequence reads: CASSRRGAESEAFF. CDR3 sequence (DNA): TGTGCCAGCAGTCGCCGGGGGGCTGAGAGCGAAGCTTTCTTT.

The rearrangement links TRBV6-6 to TRBJ1-3; D is undetermined. V gave up 6 bases and J gave up 4 bases, with 10 bases separating them. Germline V gene sequence: CDR1 MNHNY, CDR2 SVGAGI (reference sequence). The CDR3 runs to 13 residues. CDR3 coding DNA: TGTGCCAGCAGCCTTGATATCGGAAACACCATATATTTT. Encoded protein: CASSLDIGNTIYF.

V gene TRBV14 combines with J gene TRBJ1-3; no clear D gene. The V end was cut by 0 bases, the J end by 0 bases, with 9 bases between. From germline, CDR1 is SGHDN and CDR2 FVKESK. This CDR3 region has 16 residues. CDR3 in DNA: TGTGCCAGCAGCCAAGATAGGAGTACCTCTGGAAACACCATATATTTT. It yields the protein CASSQDRSTSGNTIYF.

The chain is built from TRBV28 and TRBJ1-3; D might be TRBD1 (6 bases). CDR1 MDHEN and CDR2 SYDVKM come from the germline V gene. This CDR3 is built from 15 residues. Trimming took off 6 bases at V and 0 bases at J, with 12 bases between the two ends. CDR3 DNA sequence: TGTGCCAGCAGCTCAGGGGTTGTCTCTGGAAACACCATATATTTT. Translating it yields CASSSGVVSGNTIYF.

The chain is built from TRBV7-9 and TRBJ2-7; 7 nucleotides agree with TRBD1. V gave up 1 base and J gave up 6 bases; unmatched junction bases: 12. Germline V lookup: CDR1 SEHNR, CDR2 FQNEAQ (reference sequence). CDR3 length equals 16 residues. The CDR3 sequence is CASSLEWTGTVVEQYF. The CDR3 region has the DNA TGTGCCAGCAGCTTAGAGTGGACTGGGACAGTAGTCGAGCAGTACTTC.